The entry below describes one TCR beta chain. Its antigen remains undetermined. No much larger clone exists at a distance of one base, and base qualities are not known. The data are from a study of cytomegalovirus exposure and HLA in healthy donors (dated by TCRdb to 2017 to 2019). Study-wide context: An earlier analysis of several hundred of the donors reported about 260 Gb of sequence data and 117 million unique TCR beta sequences obtained from some 170 million T cells. Approximately 310 gigabases of sequencing data and approximately 85 million unique TCR sequences were included in an early release covering 550 to 800 HLA-typed donors. Of the roughly 390 genotyped donors, roughly 80% were placed in the genetic ancestry cluster associated with self-reported Caucasian donors. The study was designed to test whether signatures of past pathogen exposure could be identified by cataloging public T cell receptors. Using immunosequencing, the study profiled T cell repertoires from around 680 subjects and related those repertoires to cytomegalovirus serostatus. Along with the roughly 700-subject first cohort, a separate validation cohort of about 110 different subjects was used. High-throughput TCR immunosequencing, statistical association of individual TCRs with disease status, and machine learning were combined to predict cytomegalovirus infection status. To study patterns of TCR occurrence, a later analysis re-analyzed previously published TCR beta repertoires from hundreds of donors and added high-resolution HLA genotyping. The later analysis used no new phenotypic data to find candidate immune exposures, relying instead on TCR beta sequences and their occurrence across donors. An earlier analysis of more than 450 of the donors used high-throughput TCR beta sequencing to judge whether each TCR beta V gene segment behaved as functional or pseudogenic. Alongside the repertoire data, information on donor age, sex, ethnicity and CMV serostatus was compiled. A later genetic analysis took genome-wide SNP genotypes for about three fifths of the 666 donors and used that subset as a discovery cohort. Every repertoire in the discovery cohort had been generated on one and the same sequencing platform. HLA typing included class I and class II loci at four-digit resolution. The number of typed donors differed by locus: 629-630 for A, B, C, DRB1 and DQB1; approximately 520 for DQA1; approximately 600 for DPA1; and about 450 for DPB1. Because of strong linkage in the cohort, roughly five DR-DQ haplotypes were treated as single units for association and clustering. Across around 400 genotyped donors of the cohort, an average of roughly 230,000 unique TCR beta nucleotide sequences per donor were sequenced, and roughly a sixth of those sequences were non-productive.

The research as a whole found: HLA typing was unavailable for some donors at each locus, so association tests used only the typed subset. A later analysis found that most CMV-associated TCR beta chains appeared HLA-restricted, with HLA associations seemingly driven largely by CMV exposure. While some public TCRs were present in many individuals, most TCR sequences turned up only very rarely across donors. Correlated functional status among segregating V segments might reflect linkage disequilibrium, but an unknown experimental factor could not be ruled out. Presence/absence analyses assumed roughly uniform sequencing depth across donors, an assumption that may not hold. Specific HLA alleles were associated with over 15,000 TCR beta sequences at a false discovery rate of 0.05 in a later analysis. Because the 87-base-pair reads could not distinguish some IMGT-functional V segments, including TRBV6-2 and TRBV6-3, those segments were excluded. In a later genetic analysis, fewer N-insertions in productive TCRs were reported among donors in an Asian-associated ancestry cluster than the roughly 670-donor mean. V-gene and J-gene trimming of TCR beta chains was associated with a missense DCLRE1C variant in a later genetic analysis, and the association was replicated in an independent cohort. When HLA alleles, especially DR and DQ, strongly co-occurred, TCR associations were difficult to assign to individual alleles. A later analysis reported that several top co-occurrence clusters appeared linked to parvovirus B19, influenza, CMV and Epstein-Barr virus. In an earlier analysis of under 600 of the donors, most TCR beta V segments were observed in productive rearrangements about 90% or about 30% of the time, broadly matching IMGT annotations. CMV serostatus was the only immune exposure information available for the cohort. The study listed 150 to 200 TCR beta chains as associated with cytomegalovirus. In vitro tests confirmed that a few of the cytomegalovirus-associated TCR beta chains recognize cytomegalovirus antigens. Compared with equally common non-associated chains, HLA-associated TCR beta chains in a later analysis were more clonally expanded and had lower generation probabilities. A cluster of highly shared sequence variants was judged likely to be a technical artifact of the sequencing pipeline. The authors suggested that the approach could potentially be generalized to other disease states and immunological phenotypes. In this cohort, only TCR beta chains were sequenced, and detectable features were limited by the absence of alpha or paired-chain data. A further reported finding was that TCR beta sequences accurately predicted the HLA-A and HLA-B alleles for most subjects in the first cohort. Cytomegalovirus status was reported to be diagnosed by the classifier with high specificity and sensitivity in both the original and validation cohorts. Because counts were too low, 15 to 20 rarely observed V segments, including chromosome 9 orphons, were excluded from the earlier analysis of 587 of the donors. A later analysis found that TCR association rates varied across HLA loci, with DRB1 alleles showing the most associated TCRs and HLA-C alleles the fewest.

The CDR3 has 13 amino acids, counting the end cysteine and phenylalanine. The retained sequence is limited to the CDR3, 39 bases, with the frame set at the first base. The germline V gene encodes CDR1 SGHNT and CDR2 YYREEE (reference sequence). V trim: 3 bases; J trim: 6 bases; unmatched bases: 6. The cohort consisted of hundreds of healthy bone marrow donors. At the time of sampling, every cohort member was nominally healthy, though immune exposures that went unrecorded were likely present. The donor tested CMV seronegative and was one of the 352 seronegative cohort members. Each donor provided a peripheral blood sample, and peripheral blood mononuclear cells were used for TCR beta sequencing. Genomic DNA was extracted from the blood cell samples with the Qiagen DNeasy Blood Extraction Kit. The library was produced with the immunoSEQ multiplex PCR assay. For the multiplex PCR, a mixture combining 60 forward primers for TCR Vbeta segments and 13 reverse primers for TCR Jbeta segments was used. Amplification of the CDR3 region of rearranged TCR beta genes was performed with a multiplex PCR assay on genomic DNA. The Illumina HiSeq System was used to sequence the amplified TCR beta libraries as 87-base-pair reads. Per the original workflow: Across the 500 to 850 repertoires, a later analysis counted roughly 77 million unique TCR beta chains, roughly 11 million of which were shared by at least two donors. To remove PCR and sequencing errors, raw reads were error-corrected and collapsed into unique sequences using a nearest-neighbor algorithm that merged closely related sequences. Alignment of CDR3 sequences to IMGT reference sequences was used to assign V, D and J gene segments. Each retained sequence needed at least a six-nucleotide match to both a V gene segment and a J gene segment. Rearrangements were classified as productive when the CDR3 lacked stop codons and remained in frame with V and J, and all other rearrangements were classified as non-productive. CDR3 was defined by IMGT convention, running from the second conserved V-encoded cysteine to the conserved J-encoded phenylalanine. Sequences without an unambiguous match to a single V gene segment were excluded from the earlier analysis of 450 to 650 of the donors. An earlier analysis of 450 to 650 of the donors called V segments functional above 56.7% productive rearrangements and segregating when the between-donor standard deviation exceeded 5%. To diagnose cytomegalovirus status from the catalog of TCR beta chain sequences, a statistical classification framework was built. In a later analysis, V and J genes were assigned by comparing TCR nucleotide sequences against IMGT/GENE-DB human TR gene sequences. A later analysis assigned CDR3 sequences and most-parsimonious VDJ recombination scenarios with the TCRdist pipeline. In a later analysis, every TCR beta chain was defined by the combination of its CDR3 amino acid sequence and its V-gene family, and reads without a unique V-gene family were dropped. As a way to deal with suspected cross-contamination and a sequencing artifact, a later analysis dropped 500 to 700 nucleotide sequences that were highly shared and had low generation probability. In a later analysis, a clonal expansion index for each public chain was calculated from normalized within-repertoire ranks of inferred template counts. A later analysis computed generation probabilities with a VDJ recombination model fitted to out-of-frame rearrangements, and checked the results against IGoR. In a later analysis, TCR-TCR, TCR-HLA and TCR-CMV co-occurrence was scored with hypergeometric tests, and a repertoire-size bias correction was applied to TCR pairs. False discovery rates were estimated in a later analysis by permuting HLA or CMV assignments 20 times. In a later analysis, co-occurring TCRs were grouped using DBSCAN, and TCRdist sequence similarity was added for clustering within HLA-allele-positive subsets. Repertoires with fewer than 30,000 or more than 120,000 public chains, plus five repertoires with anomalous nucleotide sharing, were excluded from co-occurrence clustering. The source is immuneACCESS, and TCRdb retained only in-frame sequences with V and J called. Part of the clones is not carried over; for the studies checked, unresolved V genes explain less than half of this, and the remainder is unexplained. The V and J calls and the clone size are those of that table, but D and trimming were determined from the DNA. In all, the sample holds approximately 130,000 clones, and approximately 82% of those were seen once. The top ten hold 2% to 3% of the sample.

Sequences were obtained from PBMCs. The receptor chain draws on TRBV5-4 and TRBJ2-7; 7 middle bases align to TRBD1. The sequence came from a man aged 50 to 60 in good health and CMV-seronegative. The CDR3 reads as follows: CASSSTPGGEQYF. The nucleotides are TGTGCCAGCAGCTCCACCCCAGGGGGCGAGCAGTACTTC.